The clone carrying this T cell receptor (beta chain) came up a few times. The data were taken from a study of T cell responses to AZD1222 COVID-19 vaccine. The repertoire was sequenced with immunoSEQ multiplex PCR; TCRdb's copy has only in-frame clones and lacks some. The sample has 100,000 to 150,000 clones, approximately 89% seen once. After removal of 5 bases from V and 8 bases from J, the junction contained 5 bases not matched to a gene. CDR1 GTSNPN and CDR2 SVGIG come from the germline V gene (reference sequence). The CDR3 extends over 13 amino acids. This clonotype originated in an adult in good health. The sample was peripheral blood, taken on day 0 of AZD1222 vaccination. The chain recombines TRBV30 with TRBJ1-6; 8 nucleotides match TRBD1. The CDR3 DNA is TGTGCCTGGGGGTTACAGGGGGATTCACCCCTCCACTTT. It codes for CAWGLQGDSPLHF. Using reference TRBV30 and TRBJ1-6 for the parts outside the CDR3, the full variable domain is SQTIHQWPATLVQPVGSPLSLECTVEGTSNPNLYWYRQAAGRGLQLLFYSVGIGQISSEVPQNLSASRPQDRQFILSSKKLLLSDSGFYLCAWGLQGDSPLHFGNGTRLTVT.